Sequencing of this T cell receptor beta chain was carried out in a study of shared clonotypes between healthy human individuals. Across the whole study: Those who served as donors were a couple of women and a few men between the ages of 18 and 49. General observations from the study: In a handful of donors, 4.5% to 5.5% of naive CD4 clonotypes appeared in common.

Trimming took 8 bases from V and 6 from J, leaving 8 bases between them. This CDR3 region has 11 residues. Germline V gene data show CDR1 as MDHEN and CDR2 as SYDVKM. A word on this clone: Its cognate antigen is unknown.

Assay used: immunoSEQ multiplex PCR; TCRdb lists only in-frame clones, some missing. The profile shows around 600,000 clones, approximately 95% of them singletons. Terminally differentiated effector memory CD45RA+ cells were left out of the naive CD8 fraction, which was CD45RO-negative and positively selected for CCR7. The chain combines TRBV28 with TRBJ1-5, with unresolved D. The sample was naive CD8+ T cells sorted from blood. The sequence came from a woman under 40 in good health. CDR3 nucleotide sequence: TGTGCCAGCGGACTTTCTCAGCCCCAGCATTTT. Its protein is CASGLSQPQHF.